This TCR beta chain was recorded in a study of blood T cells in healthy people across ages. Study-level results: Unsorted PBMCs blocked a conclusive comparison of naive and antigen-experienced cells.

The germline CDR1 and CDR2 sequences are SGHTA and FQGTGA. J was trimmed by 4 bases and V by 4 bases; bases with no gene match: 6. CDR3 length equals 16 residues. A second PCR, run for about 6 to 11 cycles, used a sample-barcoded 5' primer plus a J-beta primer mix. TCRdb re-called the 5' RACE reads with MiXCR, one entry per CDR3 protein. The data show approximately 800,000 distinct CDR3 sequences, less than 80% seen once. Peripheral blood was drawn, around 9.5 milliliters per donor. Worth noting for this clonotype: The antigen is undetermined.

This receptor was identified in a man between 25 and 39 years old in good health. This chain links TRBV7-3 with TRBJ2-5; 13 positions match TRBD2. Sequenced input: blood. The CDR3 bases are TGTGCCAGCAGCTCGGGACTAGCGGGGAGATCAGAGACCCAGTACTTC. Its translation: CASSSGLAGRSETQYF.